This paragraph covers one T cell receptor beta chain sequence. What it recognizes is unknown. The source of the sample is a study of shared clonotypes between healthy human individuals. In replicate PCRs of sorted subsets, 150 to 200 ng DNA, approximately 30,000 T cell genomes, was used. Here immunoSEQ multiplex PCR was the method, and the copy in TCRdb shows in-frame clones only, minus some. Among some 2 million clones listed, about 95% were seen once. Naive CD8 cells lacked CD45RO, underwent positive selection for CCR7 and left out terminally differentiated effector memory CD45RA+ cells. The study drew all its donors from Caucasian adults living in Nashville, Tennessee. Regarding the study as a whole: Tissues were not sampled, only blood, and their repertoires likely differ. Memory subsets generally showed lower estimated richness than naive subsets.

This receptor was taken from a man younger than 30 in good health. The sample comprised naive CD8+ T cells sorted from blood.

This CDR3 is CASRYQLLGTGELFF. CDR3 sequence (DNA): TGTGCAAGTCGCTACCAATTACTAGGCACCGGGGAGCTGTTTTTT. The chain has TRBV12-2 and TRBJ2-2; TRBD2 is the table's D call, not checked against the DNA. TRBV12-2 is an annotated pseudogene. CDR3 length: 15 residues.